This TCR beta chain was sequenced in a study of blood T cell repertoires in COVID-19. Study-wide background: There were acute and convalescent COVID-19 samples, and they came from the United States, Italy and Spain. PBMCs, B-cell-depleted T cells, or T cells were the source of the cDNA or gDNA that made up the material.

CDR1 is SGHTA, CDR2 FQGNSA, per germline. V was pared by 5 bases and J by 0 bases, with 17 bases between. CDR3 length: 16 residues. In the original processing: Amplification from reference gene primers served as the basis for estimated nucleated cell counts. The repertoire was sequenced with immunoSEQ multiplex PCR; TCRdb's copy has only in-frame clones and lacks some. V and J calls and clone size are given by that table; D and trimming were obtained from the DNA. The data hold about 100,000 clones, with over 65% observed a single time. Sequencing was done on a sample of peripheral blood. The V gene is TRBV7-2, the J gene TRBJ2-7, with a weak D call TRBD2 (6 bases). The clonotype originates from a human donor in a cohort sampled during active COVID-19. The CDR3 region has the DNA TGTGCCAGCAGCGTCACGGGAAGCGGGTTCTCCTACGAGCAGTACTTC. This translates into CASSVTGSGFSYEQYF.